Below, one T cell receptor (beta chain) is given with its context. This record belongs to a study of blood T cell repertoires in COVID-19. About the research overall: Researchers got acute and convalescent COVID-19 samples from the United States, Italy and Spain. T cells, B-cell-depleted T cells, or PBMCs provided the cDNA or gDNA that served as material.

As handled by the study authors: Reference gene primer amplification gave nucleated cell count estimates. Sequencing used immunoSEQ multiplex PCR; TCRdb keeps in-frame clones, though not all of them. V and J calls and clone size follow that table, whereas D and trimming were derived from the DNA. The sample yields fewer than 50,000 clones, around 80% seen once. V trimming: 2 bases; J trimming: 2 bases; junction bases outside the gene matches: 4. CDR3 length: 16 residues. Germline CDR1 and CDR2: SGHTA and FQGNSA. J is TRBJ2-3 and V is TRBV7-2, with 10 bases aligning to TRBD2. Specimen: peripheral blood. The sequence derives from a man aged 80 or over with active or convalescent COVID-19. In nucleotides, the CDR3 is TGTGCCAGCAGCTTACTAGCGGGGGAATCCACAGATACGCAGTATTTT. Translating it yields CASSLLAGESTDTQYF.